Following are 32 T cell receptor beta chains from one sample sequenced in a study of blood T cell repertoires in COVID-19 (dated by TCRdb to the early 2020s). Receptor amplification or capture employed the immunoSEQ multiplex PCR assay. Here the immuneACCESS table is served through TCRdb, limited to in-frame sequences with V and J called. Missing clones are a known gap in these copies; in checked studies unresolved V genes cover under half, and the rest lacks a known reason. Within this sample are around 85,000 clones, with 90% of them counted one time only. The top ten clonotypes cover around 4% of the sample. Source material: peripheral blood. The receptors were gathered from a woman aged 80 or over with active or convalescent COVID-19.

The CDR3 sequence is CASSETRRTTDTQYF. For the CDR3, the DNA is TGCGCCAGCAGTGAGACTAGACGCACGACAGATACGCAGTATTTT. The chain carries TRBV10-2 and TRBJ2-3; TRBD2 might be the D (5 bases). Germline CDR1 is WSHSY and CDR2 is SAAADI. V was cut by 2 bases and J by 3 bases, with 12 bases left in between. CDR3 size: 15 residues.

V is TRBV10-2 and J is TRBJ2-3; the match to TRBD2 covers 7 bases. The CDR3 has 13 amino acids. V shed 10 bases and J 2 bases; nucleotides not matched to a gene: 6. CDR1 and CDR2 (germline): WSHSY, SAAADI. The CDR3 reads CATLAAPTDTQYF. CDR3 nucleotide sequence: TGCGCCACCCTAGCGGCTCCCACAGATACGCAGTATTTT.

CDR3 region: CASSTRDRSTDTQYF. CDR3 coding DNA: TGTGCCAGCAGCACCCGGGACAGAAGCACAGATACGCAGTATTTT. The V and J genes are TRBV6-5 and TRBJ2-3, with 7 bases matching TRBD1. Per germline, CDR1 MNHEY and CDR2 SVGAGI. The CDR3 contains 15 residues. V was clipped by 6 bases and J by 0 bases; unmatched bases: 6.

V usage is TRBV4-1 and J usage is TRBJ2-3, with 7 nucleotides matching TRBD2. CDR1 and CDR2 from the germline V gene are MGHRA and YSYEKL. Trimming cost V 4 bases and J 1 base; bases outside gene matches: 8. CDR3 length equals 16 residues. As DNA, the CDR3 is TGCGCCAGCAGCCCTCAGACTAGCAGACGCACAGATACGCAGTATTTT. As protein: CASSPQTSRRTDTQYF.

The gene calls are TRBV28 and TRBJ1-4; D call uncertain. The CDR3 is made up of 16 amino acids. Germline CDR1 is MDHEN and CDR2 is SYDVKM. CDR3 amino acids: CATNHALTATNEKLFF. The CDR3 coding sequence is TGTGCTACTAACCACGCGTTGACTGCAACTAATGAAAAACTGTTTTTT.

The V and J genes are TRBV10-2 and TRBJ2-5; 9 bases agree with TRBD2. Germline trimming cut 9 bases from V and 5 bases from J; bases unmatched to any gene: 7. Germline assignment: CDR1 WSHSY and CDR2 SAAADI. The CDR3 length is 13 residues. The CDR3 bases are TGCGCCAGTGCTAGCGGGATGGAGGAGACCCAGTACTTC. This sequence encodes CASASGMEETQYF.

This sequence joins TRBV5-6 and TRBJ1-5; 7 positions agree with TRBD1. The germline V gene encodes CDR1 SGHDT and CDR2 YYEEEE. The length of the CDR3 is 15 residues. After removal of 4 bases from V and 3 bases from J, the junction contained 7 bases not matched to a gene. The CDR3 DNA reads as TGTGCCAGCAGCAGGGCAGGACAGGCCAATCAGCCCCAGCATTTT. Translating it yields CASSRAGQANQPQHF.

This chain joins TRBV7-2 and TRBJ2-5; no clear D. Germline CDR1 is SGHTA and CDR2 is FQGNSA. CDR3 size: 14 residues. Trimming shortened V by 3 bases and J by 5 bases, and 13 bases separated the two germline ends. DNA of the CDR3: TGTGCCAGCAGCTTTCGTCGATTCGGTGAGACCCAGTACTTC. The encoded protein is CASSFRRFGETQYF.

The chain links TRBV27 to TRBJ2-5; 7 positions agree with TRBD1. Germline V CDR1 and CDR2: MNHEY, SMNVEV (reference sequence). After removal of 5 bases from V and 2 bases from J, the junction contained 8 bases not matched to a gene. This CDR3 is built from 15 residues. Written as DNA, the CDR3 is TGTGCCAGCAGTCCTCGGGACAGCAGGCAAGAGACCCAGTACTTC. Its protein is CASSPRDSRQETQYF.

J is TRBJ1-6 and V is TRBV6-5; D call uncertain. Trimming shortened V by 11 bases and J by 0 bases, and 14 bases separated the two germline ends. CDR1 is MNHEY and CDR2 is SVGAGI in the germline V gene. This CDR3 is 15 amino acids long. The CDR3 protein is CASRRGNSYNSPLHF. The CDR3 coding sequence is TGTGCCTCCCGCCGCGGGAACTCCTATAATTCACCCCTCCACTTT.

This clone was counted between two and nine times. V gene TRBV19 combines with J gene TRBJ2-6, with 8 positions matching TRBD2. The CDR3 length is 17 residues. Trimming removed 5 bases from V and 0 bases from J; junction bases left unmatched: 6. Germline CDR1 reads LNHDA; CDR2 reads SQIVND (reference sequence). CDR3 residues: CASSVTSGSSGANVLTF. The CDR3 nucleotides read TGTGCCAGTAGTGTCACTAGCGGTAGCTCTGGGGCCAACGTCCTGACTTTC.

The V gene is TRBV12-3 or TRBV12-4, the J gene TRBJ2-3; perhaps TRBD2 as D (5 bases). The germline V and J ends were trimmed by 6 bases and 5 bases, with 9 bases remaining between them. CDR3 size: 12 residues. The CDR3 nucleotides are TGTGCCAGCAGAACTAGGTTAGATACGCAGTATTTT. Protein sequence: CASRTRLDTQYF.

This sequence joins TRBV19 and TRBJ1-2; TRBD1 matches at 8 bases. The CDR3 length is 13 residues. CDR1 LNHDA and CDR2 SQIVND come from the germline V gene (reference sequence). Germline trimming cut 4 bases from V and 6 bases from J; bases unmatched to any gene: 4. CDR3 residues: CASSRPTGDGYTF. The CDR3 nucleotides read TGTGCCAGTAGTAGACCGACAGGGGATGGCTACACCTTC.

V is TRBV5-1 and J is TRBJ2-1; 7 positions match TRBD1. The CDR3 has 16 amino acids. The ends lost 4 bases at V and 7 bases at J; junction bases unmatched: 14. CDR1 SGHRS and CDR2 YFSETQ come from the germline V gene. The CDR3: CASSPRQGLSGNEQFF. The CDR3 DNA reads TGCGCCAGCAGCCCCCGACAGGGCCTCTCGGGGAATGAGCAGTTCTTC.

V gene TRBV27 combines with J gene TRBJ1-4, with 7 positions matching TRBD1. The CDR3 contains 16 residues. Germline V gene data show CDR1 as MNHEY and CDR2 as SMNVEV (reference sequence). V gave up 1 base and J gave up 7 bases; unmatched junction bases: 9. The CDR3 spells CASSLFRGTGGEKLFF. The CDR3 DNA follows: TGTGCCAGCAGTTTATTCAGGGGGACGGGCGGTGAAAAACTGTTTTTT.

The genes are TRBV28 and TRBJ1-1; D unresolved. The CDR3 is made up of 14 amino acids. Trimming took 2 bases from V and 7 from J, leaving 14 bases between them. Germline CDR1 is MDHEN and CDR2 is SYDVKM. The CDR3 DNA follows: TGTGCCAGCAGTTTACTCTCTGCGGCAGTTGAAGCTTTCTTT. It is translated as CASSLLSAAVEAFF.

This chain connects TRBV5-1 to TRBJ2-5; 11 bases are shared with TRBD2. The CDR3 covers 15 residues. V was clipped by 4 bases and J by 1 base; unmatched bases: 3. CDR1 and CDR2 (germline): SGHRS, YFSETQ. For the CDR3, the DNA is TGCGCCAGCAGCCGCGGGACTAGCGGCCAAGAGACCCAGTACTTC. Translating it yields CASSRGTSGQETQYF.

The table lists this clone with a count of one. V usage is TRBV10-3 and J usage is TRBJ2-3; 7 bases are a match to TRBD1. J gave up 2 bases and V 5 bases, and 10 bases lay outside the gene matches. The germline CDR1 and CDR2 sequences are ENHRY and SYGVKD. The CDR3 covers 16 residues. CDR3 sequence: CAISSRTGATTDTQYF. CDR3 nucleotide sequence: TGTGCCATCAGTTCCCGGACAGGAGCTACCACAGATACGCAGTATTTT.

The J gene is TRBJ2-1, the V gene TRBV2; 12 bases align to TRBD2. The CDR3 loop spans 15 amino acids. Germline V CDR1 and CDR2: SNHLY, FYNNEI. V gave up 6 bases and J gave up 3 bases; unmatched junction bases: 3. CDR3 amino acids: CASRILAGGYNEQFF. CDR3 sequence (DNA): TGTGCCAGCAGAATACTAGCGGGAGGCTACAATGAGCAGTTCTTC.

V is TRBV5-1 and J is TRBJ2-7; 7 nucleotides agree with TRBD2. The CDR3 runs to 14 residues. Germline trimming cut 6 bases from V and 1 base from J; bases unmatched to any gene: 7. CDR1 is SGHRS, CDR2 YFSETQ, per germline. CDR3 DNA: TGCGCCAGCAATGGGGCTAGCGGATCCTACGAGCAGTACTTC. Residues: CASNGASGSYEQYF. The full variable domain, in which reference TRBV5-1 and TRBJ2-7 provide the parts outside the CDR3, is KAGVTQTPRYLIKTRGQQVTLSCSPISGHRSVSWYQQTPGQGLQFLFEYFSETQRNKGNFPGRFSGRQFSNSRSEMNVSTLELGDSALYLCASNGASGSYEQYFGPGTRLTVT.

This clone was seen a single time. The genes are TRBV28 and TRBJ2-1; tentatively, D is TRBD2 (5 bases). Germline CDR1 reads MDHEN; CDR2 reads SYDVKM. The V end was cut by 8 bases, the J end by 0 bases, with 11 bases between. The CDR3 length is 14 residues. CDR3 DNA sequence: TGTGCCAGCGTTACTAGTGGCTCCTACAATGAGCAGTTCTTC. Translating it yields CASVTSGSYNEQFF. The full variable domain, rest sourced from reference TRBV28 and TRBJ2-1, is DVKVTQSSRYLVKRTGEKVFLECVQDMDHENMFWYRQDPGLGLRLIYFSYDVKMKEKGDIPEGYSVSREKKERFSLILESASTNQTSMYLCASVTSGSYNEQFFGPGTRLTVL.

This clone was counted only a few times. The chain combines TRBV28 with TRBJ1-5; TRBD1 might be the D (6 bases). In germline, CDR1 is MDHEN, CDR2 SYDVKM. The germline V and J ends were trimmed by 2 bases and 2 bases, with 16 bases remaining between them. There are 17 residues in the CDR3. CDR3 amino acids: CASSLGRHRERNQPQHF. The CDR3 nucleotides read TGTGCCAGCAGTTTAGGTCGGCACAGGGAGCGCAATCAGCCCCAGCATTTT.

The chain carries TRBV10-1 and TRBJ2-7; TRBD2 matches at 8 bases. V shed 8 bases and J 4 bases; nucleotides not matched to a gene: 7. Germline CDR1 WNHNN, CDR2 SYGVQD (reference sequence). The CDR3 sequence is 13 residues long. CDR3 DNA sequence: TGCGCCAGCTCTAGCGGGCCAAAGTACGAGCAGTACTTC. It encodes CASSSGPKYEQYF.

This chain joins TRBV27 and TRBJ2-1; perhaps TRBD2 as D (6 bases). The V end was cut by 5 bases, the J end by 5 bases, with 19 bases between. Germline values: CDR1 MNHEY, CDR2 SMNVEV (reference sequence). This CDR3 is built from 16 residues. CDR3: CASSPPSAARNNEQFF. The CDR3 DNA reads TGTGCCAGCAGTCCCCCTAGCGCCGCCAGAAACAATGAGCAGTTCTTC.

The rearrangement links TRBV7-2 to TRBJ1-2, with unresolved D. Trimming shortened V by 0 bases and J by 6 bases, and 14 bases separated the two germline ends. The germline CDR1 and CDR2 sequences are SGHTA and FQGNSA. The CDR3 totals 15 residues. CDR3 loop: CASSLASPGRDGYTF. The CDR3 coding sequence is TGTGCCAGCAGCTTAGCGTCTCCCGGGAGGGATGGCTACACCTTC.

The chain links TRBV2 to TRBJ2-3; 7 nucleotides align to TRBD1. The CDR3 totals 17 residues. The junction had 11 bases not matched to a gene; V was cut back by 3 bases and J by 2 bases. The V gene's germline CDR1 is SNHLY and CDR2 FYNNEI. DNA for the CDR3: TGTGCCAGCAGTGAGGTAGGCCCGGGACAGAACACAGATACGCAGTATTTT. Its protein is CASSEVGPGQNTDTQYF.

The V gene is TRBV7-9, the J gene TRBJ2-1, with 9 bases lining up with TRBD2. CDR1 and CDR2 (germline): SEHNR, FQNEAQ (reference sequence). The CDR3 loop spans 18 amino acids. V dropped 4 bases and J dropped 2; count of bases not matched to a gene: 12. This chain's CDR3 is CASSSPLSGRHPYNEQFF. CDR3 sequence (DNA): TGTGCCAGCAGCTCCCCCCTAAGCGGGAGGCACCCCTACAATGAGCAGTTCTTC.

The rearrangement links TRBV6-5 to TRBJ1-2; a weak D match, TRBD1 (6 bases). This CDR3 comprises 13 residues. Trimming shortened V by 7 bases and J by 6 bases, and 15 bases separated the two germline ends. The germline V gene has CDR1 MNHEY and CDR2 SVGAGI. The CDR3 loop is CASIDRSNDGYTF. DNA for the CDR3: TGTGCCAGCATCGACAGGAGTAATGATGGCTACACCTTC.

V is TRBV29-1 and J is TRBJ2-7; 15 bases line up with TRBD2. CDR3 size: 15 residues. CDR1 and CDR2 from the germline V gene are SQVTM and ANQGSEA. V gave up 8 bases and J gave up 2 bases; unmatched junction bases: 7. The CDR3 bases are TGCAGCCATGGGACTAGCGGGAGGACCCCCTACGAGCAGTACTTC. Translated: CSHGTSGRTPYEQYF.

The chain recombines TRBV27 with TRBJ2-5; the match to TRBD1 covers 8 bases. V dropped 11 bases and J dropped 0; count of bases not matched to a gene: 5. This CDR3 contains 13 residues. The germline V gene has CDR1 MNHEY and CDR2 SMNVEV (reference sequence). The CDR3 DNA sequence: TGTGCCGTCAGGGGGCCGAACCAAGAGACCCAGTACTTC. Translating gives CAVRGPNQETQYF.

Here the CDR3 reads CASSLAANYGYTF. CDR3 nucleotide sequence: TGTGCCAGCAGCTTGGCTGCTAACTATGGCTACACCTTC. This rearrangement joins TRBV5-4 to TRBJ1-2; the D is unclear. Germline V gene data show CDR1 as SGHNT and CDR2 as YYREEE (reference sequence). V lost 0 bases to trimming and J lost 0 bases, with 3 bases between them. The CDR3 runs 13 residues.

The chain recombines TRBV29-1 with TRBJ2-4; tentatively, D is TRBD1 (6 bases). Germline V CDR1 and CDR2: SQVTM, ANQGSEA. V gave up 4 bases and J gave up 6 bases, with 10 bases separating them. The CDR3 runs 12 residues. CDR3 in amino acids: CSVGDKLNIQYF. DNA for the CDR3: TGCAGCGTTGGGGACAAGTTAAACATTCAGTACTTC.